This is a list of T cell receptor beta chains from one sample in a study of T-cell reconstitution after alpha-beta-depleted transplantation in children. TCRdb itself ran the PCR reads through MiXCR, one entry per CDR3 protein. The sample lists approximately 210,000 distinct CDR3 sequences; about 14% were seen once. This sample comprised PBMCs from the stem cell graft donor, obtained from the stem cell graft. Every receptor here comes from a human donor who donated a stem cell graft to a child with acute lymphoblastic leukemia. Each CDR3 is given with its conserved first and last residue. The D gene is left open where the match is weak. Clone size is given for some rows only: seen once, a few or many times, or a class if the clone is expanded.

d_call clone_size j_call v_call cdr3_aa cdr3_nt
. many TRBJ2-3 TRBV7-2 CASSLAAAETDTQYF TGTGCCAGCAGCTTAGCGGCGGCCGAGACAGATACGCAGTATTTT
. many TRBJ1-6 TRBV5-1 CASSGVLNRMNNSPLHF TGCGCCAGCAGCGGAGTCCTAAACAGAATGAATAATTCACCCCTCCACTTT
TRBD1 many TRBJ2-7 TRBV20-1 CSARDPSGQGVYEQYF TGCAGTGCTAGAGATCCCTCCGGGCAGGGGGTCTACGAGCAGTACTTC
. many TRBJ2-3 TRBV6-1 CASSPRLRSDTQYF TGTGCCAGCAGTCCCCGTTTACGATCCGATACGCAGTATTTT
. . TRBJ1-1 TRBV29-1 CSVHVGGDTEAFF TGCAGCGTTCACGTGGGGGGGGACACTGAAGCTTTCTTT
TRBD2 . TRBJ2-1 TRBV5-1 CASMGIAGVVF TGCGCCAGCATGGGGATAGCGGGAGTAGTCTTC
. . TRBJ2-3 TRBV7-6 CASSLARGDTQYF TGTGCCAGCAGCTTAGCGCGAGGGGATACGCAGTATTTT
TRBD1 few TRBJ1-2 TRBV7-9 CASARGPTNYGYTF TGTGCCAGCGCCAGGGGGCCTACTAACTATGGCTACACCTTC
TRBD1 few TRBJ1-4 TRBV19 CASSNYPRDSLNEKLFF TGTGCCAGTAGTAATTACCCCCGGGACAGTCTTAATGAAAAACTGTTTTTT
TRBD2 few TRBJ2-7 TRBV5-1 CASNTGLAGVAYEQYF TGCGCCAGCAATACGGGACTAGCGGGAGTGGCCTACGAGCAGTACTTC
. many TRBJ1-2 TRBV12-3/TRBV12-4 CASSLDLYGYTF TGTGCCAGCAGTTTAGACCTCTATGGCTACACCTTC
. many TRBJ2-5 TRBV5-1 CASSLAYTGTRRETQYF TGCGCCAGCAGCTTGGCGTATACTGGAACGCGGAGGGAGACCCAGTACTTC
. few TRBJ1-2 TRBV7-8 CASRPDRQNGYTF TGTGCCAGCAGACCTGACAGACAGAATGGCTACACCTTC
. . TRBJ2-5 TRBV5-4 CASTSESQETQYF TGTGCCAGCACCAGTGAGTCTCAAGAGACCCAGTACTTC
. many TRBJ2-7 TRBV5-1 CASSLQGYGSEQYF TGCGCCAGCAGCTTGCAGGGATATGGGTCCGAGCAGTACTTC
. few TRBJ1-6 TRBV27 CASSWGRTPTALHF TGTGCCAGCAGTTGGGGACGGACGCCAACTGCCCTCCACTTT
. . TRBJ2-7 TRBV30 CAWSVIRDFFYEQYF TGTGCCTGGAGTGTAATCCGGGACTTCTTCTACGAGCAGTACTTC
. few TRBJ1-3 TRBV20-1 CSGGSPSGNTIYF TGCAGTGGGGGAAGCCCATCTGGAAACACCATATATTTT
. many TRBJ2-4 TRBV20-1 CSAQVAMGGGNIQYF TGCAGTGCCCAAGTGGCCATGGGGGGCGGGAACATTCAGTACTTC
TRBD1 many TRBJ1-1 TRBV9 CASSVGDRALGTEAFF TGTGCCAGCAGCGTAGGGGACAGGGCTTTGGGCACTGAAGCTTTCTTT
TRBD1 many TRBJ2-1 TRBV20-1 CSARAPRDRGFHEQFF TGCAGTGCTAGAGCTCCCAGGGACAGGGGCTTCCATGAGCAGTTCTTC
. few TRBJ1-1 TRBV5-1 CASSLAPNRDTEAFF TGCGCCAGCAGCTTGGCCCCAAACCGGGACACTGAAGCTTTCTTT
. many TRBJ2-7 TRBV2 CASRGWHFKGYEQYF TGTGCCAGCAGGGGGTGGCATTTTAAGGGGTACGAGCAGTACTTC
TRBD2 many TRBJ2-1 TRBV7-9 CASSFLAGEHNEQFF TGTGCCAGCAGCTTTTTAGCGGGAGAACACAATGAGCAGTTCTTC
. few TRBJ2-2 TRBV20-1 CSARDGFPGELFF TGCAGTGCTAGAGATGGCTTCCCCGGGGAGCTGTTTTTT
. many TRBJ2-3 TRBV7-9 CASSFPRGGYTDTQYF TGTGCCAGCAGCTTTCCCAGGGGCGGCTACACAGATACGCAGTATTTT
. many TRBJ1-5 TRBV7-2 CASSLNFQENQPQHF TGTGCCAGCAGCTTAAACTTTCAGGAGAATCAGCCCCAGCATTTT
. many TRBJ2-2 TRBV21-1 CASSKTDYTGELFF TGTGCCAGCAGCAAGACAGACTACACCGGGGAGCTGTTTTTT
TRBD2 many TRBJ2-7 TRBV29-1 CSVTTPGTSGMYEQYF TGCAGCGTAACAACTCCCGGGACTAGCGGGATGTACGAGCAGTACTTC
. many TRBJ2-7 TRBV29-1 CSVEVRGSVDEQYF TGCAGCGTTGAAGTAAGAGGGAGTGTCGACGAGCAGTACTTC
TRBD1 . TRBJ2-5 TRBV18 CASSRGQGAVETQYF TGTGCCAGCTCCCGAGGACAGGGGGCGGTGGAGACCCAGTACTTC
TRBD1 many TRBJ1-1 TRBV12-3/TRBV12-4 CASSQDRAANTEAFF TGTGCCAGCAGCCAGGACAGGGCCGCGAACACTGAAGCTTTCTTT
TRBD1 . TRBJ2-5 TRBV5-4 CASSRDRAQETQYF TGTGCCAGCAGCAGGGACAGGGCCCAAGAGACCCAGTACTTC
. many TRBJ2-7 TRBV29-1 CSVLSPDSFYEQYF TGCAGCGTTTTGTCCCCGGACAGTTTCTACGAGCAGTACTTC
. . TRBJ2-3 TRBV5-1 CASSLSGFRGDTQYF TGCGCCAGCAGCTTATCGGGGTTTCGCGGAGATACGCAGTATTTT